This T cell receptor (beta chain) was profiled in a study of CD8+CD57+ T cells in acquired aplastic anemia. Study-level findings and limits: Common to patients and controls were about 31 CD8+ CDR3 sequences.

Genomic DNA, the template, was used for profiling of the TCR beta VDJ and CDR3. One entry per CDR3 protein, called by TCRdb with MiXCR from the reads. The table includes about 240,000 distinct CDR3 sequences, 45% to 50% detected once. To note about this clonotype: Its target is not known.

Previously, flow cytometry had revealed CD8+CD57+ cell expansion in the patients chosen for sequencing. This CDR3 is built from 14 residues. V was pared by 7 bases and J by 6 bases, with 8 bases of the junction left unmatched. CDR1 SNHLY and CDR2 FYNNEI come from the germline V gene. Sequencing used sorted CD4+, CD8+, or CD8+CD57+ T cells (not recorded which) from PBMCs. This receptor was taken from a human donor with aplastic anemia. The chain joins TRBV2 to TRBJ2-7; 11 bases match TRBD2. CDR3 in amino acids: CASMLAGGGGEQYF. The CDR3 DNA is TGTGCCAGCATGCTAGCGGGAGGAGGGGGCGAGCAGTACTTC. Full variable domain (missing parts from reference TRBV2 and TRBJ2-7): EPEVTQTPSHQVTQMGQEVILRCVPISNHLYFYWYRQILGQKVEFLVSFYNNEISEKSEIFDDQFSVERPDGSNFTLKIRSTKLEDSAMYFCASMLAGGGGEQYFGPGTRLTVT.